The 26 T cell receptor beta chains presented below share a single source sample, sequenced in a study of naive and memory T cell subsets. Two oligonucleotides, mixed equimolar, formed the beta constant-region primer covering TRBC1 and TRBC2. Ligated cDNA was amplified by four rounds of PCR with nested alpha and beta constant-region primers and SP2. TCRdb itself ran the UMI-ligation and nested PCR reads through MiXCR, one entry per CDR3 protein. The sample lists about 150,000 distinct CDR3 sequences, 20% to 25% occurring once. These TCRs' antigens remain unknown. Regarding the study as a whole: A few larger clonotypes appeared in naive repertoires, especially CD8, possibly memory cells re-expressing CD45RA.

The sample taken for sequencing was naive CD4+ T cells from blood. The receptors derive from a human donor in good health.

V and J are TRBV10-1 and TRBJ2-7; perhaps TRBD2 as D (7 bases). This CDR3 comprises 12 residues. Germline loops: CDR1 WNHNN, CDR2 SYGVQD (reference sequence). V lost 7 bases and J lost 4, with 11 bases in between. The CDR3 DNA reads TGCGCCAGCACGGGGGGCCAGTACGAGCAGTACTTC. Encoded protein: CASTGGQYEQYF.

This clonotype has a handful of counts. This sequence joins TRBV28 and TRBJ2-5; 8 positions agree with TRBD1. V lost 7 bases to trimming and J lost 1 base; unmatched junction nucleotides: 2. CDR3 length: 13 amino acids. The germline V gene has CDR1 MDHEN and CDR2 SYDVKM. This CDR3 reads CASMTGVQETQYF. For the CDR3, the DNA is TGTGCCAGCATGACAGGGGTCCAAGAGACCCAGTACTTC.

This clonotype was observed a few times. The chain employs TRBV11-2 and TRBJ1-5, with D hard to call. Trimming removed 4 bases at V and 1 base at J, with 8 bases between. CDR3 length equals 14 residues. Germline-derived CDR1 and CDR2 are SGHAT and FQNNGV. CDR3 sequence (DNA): TGTGCCAGCAGCTCTCGGACCAGCAATCAGCCCCAGCATTTT. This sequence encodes CASSSRTSNQPQHF. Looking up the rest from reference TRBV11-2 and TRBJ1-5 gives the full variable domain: EAGVAQSPRYKIIEKRQSVAFWCNPISGHATLYWYQQILGQGPKLLIQFQNNGVVDDSQLPKDRFSAERLKGVDSTLKIQPAKLEDSAVYLCASSSRTSNQPQHFGDGTRLSIL.

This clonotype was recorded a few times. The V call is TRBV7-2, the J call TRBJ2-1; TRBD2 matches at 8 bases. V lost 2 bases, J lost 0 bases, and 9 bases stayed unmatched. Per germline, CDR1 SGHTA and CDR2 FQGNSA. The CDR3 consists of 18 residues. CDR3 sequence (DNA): TGTGCCAGCAGCTTATCCCCTCGAGCGGGAGTCTCCTACAATGAGCAGTTCTTC. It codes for CASSLSPRAGVSYNEQFF.

Written as DNA, the CDR3 is TGTGCCAGCAGTTTACCGTTCGCTGGGACATCTAGCAATCAGCCCCAGCATTTT. This codes for CASSLPFAGTSSNQPQHF. The gene calls are TRBV28 and TRBJ1-5, with TRBD1 as a possible D gene (6 bases). V was pared by 2 bases and J by 0 bases, with 17 bases between. The CDR3 extends over 18 amino acids. Germline V gene data show CDR1 as MDHEN and CDR2 as SYDVKM. The full variable domain, completed using reference TRBV28 and TRBJ1-5, is DVKVTQSSRYLVKRTGEKVFLECVQDMDHENMFWYRQDPGLGLRLIYFSYDVKMKEKGDIPEGYSVSREKKERFSLILESASTNQTSMYLCASSLPFAGTSSNQPQHFGDGTRLSIL.

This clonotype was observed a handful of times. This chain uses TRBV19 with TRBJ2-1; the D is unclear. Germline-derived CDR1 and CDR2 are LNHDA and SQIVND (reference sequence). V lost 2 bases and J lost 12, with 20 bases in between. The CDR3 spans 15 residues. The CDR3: CASSILTAGSSGQFF. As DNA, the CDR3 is TGTGCCAGTAGTATATTAACAGCTGGATCCTCTGGGCAGTTCTTC.

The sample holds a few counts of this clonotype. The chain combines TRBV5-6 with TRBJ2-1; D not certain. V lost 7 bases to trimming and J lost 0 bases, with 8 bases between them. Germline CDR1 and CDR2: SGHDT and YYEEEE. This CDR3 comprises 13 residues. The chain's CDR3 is CASGLRSYNEQFF. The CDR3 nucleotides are TGTGCCAGCGGTTTACGCTCCTACAATGAGCAGTTCTTC.

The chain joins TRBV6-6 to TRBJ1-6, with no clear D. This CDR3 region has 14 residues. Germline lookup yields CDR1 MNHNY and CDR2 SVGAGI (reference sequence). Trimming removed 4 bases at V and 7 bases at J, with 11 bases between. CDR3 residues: CASSSGNINSPLHF. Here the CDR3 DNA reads TGTGCCAGCAGTTCCGGGAACATAAATTCACCCCTCCACTTT.

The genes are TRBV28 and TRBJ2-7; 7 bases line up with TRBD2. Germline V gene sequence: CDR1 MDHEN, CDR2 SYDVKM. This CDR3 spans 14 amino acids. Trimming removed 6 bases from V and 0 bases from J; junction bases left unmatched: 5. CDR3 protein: CASRKRGLSYEQYF. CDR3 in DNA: TGTGCCAGCAGGAAGCGGGGCCTCTCCTACGAGCAGTACTTC.

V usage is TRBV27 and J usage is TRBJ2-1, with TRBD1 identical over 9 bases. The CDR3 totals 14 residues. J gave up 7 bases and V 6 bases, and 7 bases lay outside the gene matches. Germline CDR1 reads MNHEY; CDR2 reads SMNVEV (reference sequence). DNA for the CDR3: TGTGCCAGCAGCCATCGGGACAGGGCTAATGAGCAGTTCTTC. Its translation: CASSHRDRANEQFF.

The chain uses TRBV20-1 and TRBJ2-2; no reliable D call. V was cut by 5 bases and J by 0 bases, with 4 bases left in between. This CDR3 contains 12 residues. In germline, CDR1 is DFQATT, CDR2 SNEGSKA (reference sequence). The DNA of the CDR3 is TGCAGTGCTCAAACGAACACCGGGGAGCTGTTTTTT. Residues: CSAQTNTGELFF.

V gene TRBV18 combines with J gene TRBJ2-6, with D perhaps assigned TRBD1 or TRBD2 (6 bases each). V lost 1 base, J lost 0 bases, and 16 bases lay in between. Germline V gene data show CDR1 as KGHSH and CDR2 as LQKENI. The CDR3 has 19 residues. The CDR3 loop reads CASSPLSGARISGANVLTF. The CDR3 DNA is TGTGCCAGCTCACCACTCTCGGGGGCTAGGATCTCTGGGGCCAACGTCCTGACTTTC.

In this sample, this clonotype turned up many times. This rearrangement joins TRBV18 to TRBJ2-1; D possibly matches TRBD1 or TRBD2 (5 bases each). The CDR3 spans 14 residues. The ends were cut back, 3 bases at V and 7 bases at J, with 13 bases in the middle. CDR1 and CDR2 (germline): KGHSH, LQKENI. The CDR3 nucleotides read TGTGCCAGCTCACCGGGGACCTATGCAAATGAGCAGTTCTTC. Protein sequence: CASSPGTYANEQFF.

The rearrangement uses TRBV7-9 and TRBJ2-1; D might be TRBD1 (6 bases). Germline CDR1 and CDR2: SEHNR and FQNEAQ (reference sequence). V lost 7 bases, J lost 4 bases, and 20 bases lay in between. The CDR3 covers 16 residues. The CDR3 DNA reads TGTGCCAGCAACCACCGGGACACACTAATTTACAATGAGCAGTTCTTC. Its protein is CASNHRDTLIYNEQFF.

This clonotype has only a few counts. The CDR3 here is CSVDRLNTGELFF. The CDR3 DNA reads TGCAGCGTTGACAGACTTAACACCGGGGAGCTGTTTTTT. The V call is TRBV29-1, the J call TRBJ2-2; D unresolved. Germline V gives CDR1 SQVTM, CDR2 ANQGSEA. Trimming cost V 3 bases and J 2 bases, with 7 bases left between them. This CDR3 spans 13 amino acids.

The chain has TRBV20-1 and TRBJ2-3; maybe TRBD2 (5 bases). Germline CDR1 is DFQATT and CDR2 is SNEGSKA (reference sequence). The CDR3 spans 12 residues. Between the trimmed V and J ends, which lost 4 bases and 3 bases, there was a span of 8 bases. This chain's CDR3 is CSAKRRTDTQYF. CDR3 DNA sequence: TGCAGTGCTAAGCGGAGGACAGATACGCAGTATTTT.

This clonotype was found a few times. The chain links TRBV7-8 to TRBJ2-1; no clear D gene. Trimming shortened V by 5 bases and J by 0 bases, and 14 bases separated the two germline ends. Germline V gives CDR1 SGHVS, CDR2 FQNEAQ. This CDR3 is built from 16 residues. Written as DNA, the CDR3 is TGTGCCAGCAGCCGCCGCGCGAGGAGCTCCTACAATGAGCAGTTCTTC. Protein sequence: CASSRRARSSYNEQFF. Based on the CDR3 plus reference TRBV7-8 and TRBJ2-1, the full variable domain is GAGVSQSPRYKVAKRGQDVALRCDPISGHVSLFWYQQALGQGPEFLTYFQNEAQLDKSGLPSDRFFAERPEGSVSTLKIQRTQQEDSAVYLCASSRRARSSYNEQFFGPGTRLTVL.

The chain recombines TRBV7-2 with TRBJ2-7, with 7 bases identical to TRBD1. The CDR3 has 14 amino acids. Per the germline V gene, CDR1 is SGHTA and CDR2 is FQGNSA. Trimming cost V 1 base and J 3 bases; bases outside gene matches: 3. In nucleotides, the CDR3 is TGTGCCAGCAGCTTAGGGGACAGTGGCTACGAGCAGTACTTC. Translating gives CASSLGDSGYEQYF.

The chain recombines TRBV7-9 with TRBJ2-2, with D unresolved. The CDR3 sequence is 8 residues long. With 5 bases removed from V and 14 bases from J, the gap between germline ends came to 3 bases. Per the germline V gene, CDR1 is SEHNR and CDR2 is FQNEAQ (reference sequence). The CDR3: CASSLLFF. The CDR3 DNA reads TGTGCCAGCAGCCTACTGTTTTTT.

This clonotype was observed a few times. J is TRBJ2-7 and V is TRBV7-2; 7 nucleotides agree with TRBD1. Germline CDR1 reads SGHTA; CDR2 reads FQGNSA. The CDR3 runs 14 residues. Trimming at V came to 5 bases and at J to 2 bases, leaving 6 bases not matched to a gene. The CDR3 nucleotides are TGTGCCAGCAGCGGAGGACAGGTAACCTACGAGCAGTACTTC. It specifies CASSGGQVTYEQYF. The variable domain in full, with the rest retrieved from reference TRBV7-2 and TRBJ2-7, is GAGVSQSPSNKVTEKGKDVELRCDPISGHTALYWYRQSLGQGLEFLIYFQGNSAPDKSGLPSDRFSAERTGGSVSTLTIQRTQQEDSAVYLCASSGGQVTYEQYFGPGTRLTVT.

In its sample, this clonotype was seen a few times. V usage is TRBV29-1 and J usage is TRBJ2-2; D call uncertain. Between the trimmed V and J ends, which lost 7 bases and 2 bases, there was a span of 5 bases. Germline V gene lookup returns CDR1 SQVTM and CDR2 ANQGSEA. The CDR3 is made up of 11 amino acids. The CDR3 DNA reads TGCAGCGCTACCAACACCGGGGAGCTGTTTTTT. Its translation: CSATNTGELFF.

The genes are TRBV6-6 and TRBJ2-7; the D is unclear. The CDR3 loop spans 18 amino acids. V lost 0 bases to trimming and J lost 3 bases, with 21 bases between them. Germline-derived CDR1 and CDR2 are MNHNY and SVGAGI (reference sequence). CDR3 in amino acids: CASSYSRWENPTSYEQYF. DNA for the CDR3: TGTGCCAGCAGTTACTCGAGGTGGGAAAATCCCACGAGCTACGAGCAGTACTTC.

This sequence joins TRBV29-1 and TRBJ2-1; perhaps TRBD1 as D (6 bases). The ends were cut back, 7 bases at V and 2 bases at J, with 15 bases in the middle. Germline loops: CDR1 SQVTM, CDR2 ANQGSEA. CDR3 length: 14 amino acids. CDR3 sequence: CSASAGQTYNEQFF. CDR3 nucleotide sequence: TGCAGCGCCTCAGCCGGACAGACCTACAATGAGCAGTTCTTC.

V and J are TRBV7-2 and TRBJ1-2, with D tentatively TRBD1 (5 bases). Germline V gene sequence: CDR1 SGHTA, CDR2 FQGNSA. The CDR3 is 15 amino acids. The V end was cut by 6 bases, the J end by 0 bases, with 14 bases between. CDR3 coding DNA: TGTGCCAGCAGGAGCTACGGGGCTTCTAACTATGGCTACACCTTC. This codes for CASRSYGASNYGYTF.

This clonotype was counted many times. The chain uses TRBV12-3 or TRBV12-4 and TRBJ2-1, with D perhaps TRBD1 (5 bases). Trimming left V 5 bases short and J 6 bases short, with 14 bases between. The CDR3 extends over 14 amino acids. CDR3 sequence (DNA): TGTGCCAGCAGTCCTGGACAAACCTTCAATGAGCAGTTCTTC. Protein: CASSPGQTFNEQFF.

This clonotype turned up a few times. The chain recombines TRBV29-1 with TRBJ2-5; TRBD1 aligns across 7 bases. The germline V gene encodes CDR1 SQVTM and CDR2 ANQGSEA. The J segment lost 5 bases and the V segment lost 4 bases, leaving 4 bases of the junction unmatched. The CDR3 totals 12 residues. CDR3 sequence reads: CSVVQGWETQYF. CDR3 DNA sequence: TGCAGCGTTGTACAGGGGTGGGAGACCCAGTACTTC.